This entry is about one T cell receptor (beta chain). Its antigen is unknown. This sample was taken from a study of cytomegalovirus exposure and HLA in healthy donors. CDR3 length equals 13 residues. The V end was cut by 5 bases, the J end by 0 bases, with 7 bases between. Germline assignment: CDR1 SEHNR and CDR2 FQNEAQ (reference sequence). The study ran its PCR with 60 Vbeta and 13 Jbeta primers. Measured with immunoSEQ multiplex PCR; TCRdb has only the in-frame clones, and not every one. The sample holds 95,000 to 150,000 clones; 75% to 85% are singletons and the top ten take roughly 4%. Study-wide results and limits: Reportedly, cytomegalovirus status was diagnosed with high sensitivity and specificity.

This receptor was taken from a middle-aged man in good health and CMV-seronegative. V gene TRBV7-9 combines with J gene TRBJ1-1; no clear D. Sequencing was performed on PBMCs. CDR3 DNA sequence: TGTGCCAGCAGCCCAATCATGAACACTGAAGCTTTCTTT. This codes for CASSPIMNTEAFF.